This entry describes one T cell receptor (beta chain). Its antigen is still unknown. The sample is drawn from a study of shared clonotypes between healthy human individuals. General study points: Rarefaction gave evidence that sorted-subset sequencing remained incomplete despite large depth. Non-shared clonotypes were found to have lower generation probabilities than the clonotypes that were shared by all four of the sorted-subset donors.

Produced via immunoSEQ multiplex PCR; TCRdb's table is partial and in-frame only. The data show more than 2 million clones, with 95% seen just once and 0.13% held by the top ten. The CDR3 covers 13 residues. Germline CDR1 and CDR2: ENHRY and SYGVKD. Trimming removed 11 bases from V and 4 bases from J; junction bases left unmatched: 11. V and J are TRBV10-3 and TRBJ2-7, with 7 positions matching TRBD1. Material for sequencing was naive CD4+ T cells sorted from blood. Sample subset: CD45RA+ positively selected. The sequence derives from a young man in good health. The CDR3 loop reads CAVSGTEKYEQYF. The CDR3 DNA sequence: TGTGCCGTCTCCGGGACAGAAAAATACGAGCAGTACTTC.